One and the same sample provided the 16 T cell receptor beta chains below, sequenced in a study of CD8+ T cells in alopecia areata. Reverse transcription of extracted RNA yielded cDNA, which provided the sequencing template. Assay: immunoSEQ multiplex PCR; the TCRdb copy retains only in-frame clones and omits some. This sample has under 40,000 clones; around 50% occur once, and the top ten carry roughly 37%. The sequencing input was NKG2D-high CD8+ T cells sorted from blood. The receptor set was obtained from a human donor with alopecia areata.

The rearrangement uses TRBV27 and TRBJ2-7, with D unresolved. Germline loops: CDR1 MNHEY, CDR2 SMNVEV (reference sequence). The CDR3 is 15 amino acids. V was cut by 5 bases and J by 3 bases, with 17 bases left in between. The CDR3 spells CASSSQVGVVYEQYF. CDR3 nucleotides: TGTGCCAGCAGTAGCCAAGTTGGGGTCGTCTACGAGCAGTACTTC.

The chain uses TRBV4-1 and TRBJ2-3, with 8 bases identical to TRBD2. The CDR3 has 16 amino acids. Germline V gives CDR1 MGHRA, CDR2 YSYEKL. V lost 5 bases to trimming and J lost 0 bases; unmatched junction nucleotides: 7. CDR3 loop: CASSSQTSASTDTQYF. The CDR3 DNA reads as TGCGCCAGCAGCTCCCAGACTAGCGCTAGCACAGATACGCAGTATTTT.

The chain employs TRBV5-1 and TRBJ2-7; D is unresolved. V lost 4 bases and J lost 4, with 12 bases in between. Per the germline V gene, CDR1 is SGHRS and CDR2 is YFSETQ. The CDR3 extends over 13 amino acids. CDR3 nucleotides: TGCGCCAGCAGCGATGACAAAACTTACGAGCAGTACTTC. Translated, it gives CASSDDKTYEQYF.

The CDR3 loop reads CASSQGPRDAYEQYF. The CDR3 region has the DNA TGCGCCAGCAGCCAGGGGCCAAGAGATGCCTACGAGCAGTACTTC. The chain has TRBV4-1 and TRBJ2-7; TRBD1 might be the D (5 bases). Germline CDR1 reads MGHRA; CDR2 reads YSYEKL. The V and J ends lost 3 bases and 2 bases respectively, with 14 bases between them. The CDR3 is made up of 15 amino acids.

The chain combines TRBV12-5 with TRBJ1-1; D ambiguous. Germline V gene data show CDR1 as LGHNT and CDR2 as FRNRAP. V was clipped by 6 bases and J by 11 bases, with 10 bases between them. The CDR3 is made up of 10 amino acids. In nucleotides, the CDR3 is TGTGCTAGTGGGGGGAGTGGTGCTTTCTTT. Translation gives CASGGSGAFF. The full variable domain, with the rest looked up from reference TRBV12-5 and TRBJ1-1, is DARVTQTPRHKVTEMGQEVTMRCQPILGHNTVFWYRQTMMQGLELLAYFRNRAPLDDSGMPKDRFSAEMPDATLATLKIQPSEPRDSAVYFCASGGSGAFFGQGTRLTVV.

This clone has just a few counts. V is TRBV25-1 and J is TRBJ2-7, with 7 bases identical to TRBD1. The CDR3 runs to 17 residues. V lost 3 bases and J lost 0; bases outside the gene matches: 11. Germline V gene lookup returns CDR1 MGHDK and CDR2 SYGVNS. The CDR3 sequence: CASSDHLTTGNSYEQYF. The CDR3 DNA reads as TGTGCCAGCAGTGATCACCTGACGACAGGGAACTCCTACGAGCAGTACTTC.

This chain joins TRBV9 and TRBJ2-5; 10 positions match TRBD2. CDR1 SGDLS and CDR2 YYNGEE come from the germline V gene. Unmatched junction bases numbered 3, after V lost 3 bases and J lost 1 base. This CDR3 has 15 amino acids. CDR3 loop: CASSGSGRPQETQYF. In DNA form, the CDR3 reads TGTGCCAGCAGCGGTAGCGGGAGGCCCCAAGAGACCCAGTACTTC. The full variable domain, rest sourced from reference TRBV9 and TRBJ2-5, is DSGVTQTPKHLITATGQRVTLRCSPRSGDLSVYWYQQSLDQGLQFLIQYYNGEERAKGNILERFSAQQFPDLHSELNLSSLELGDSALYFCASSGSGRPQETQYFGPGTRLLVL.

The CDR3 loop reads CASSLGAGTGVYEQYF. The CDR3 DNA reads TGTGCCAGCAGCTTAGGGGCCGGGACAGGGGTGTACGAGCAGTACTTC. The chain uses TRBV7-8 and TRBJ2-7, with 10 bases identical to TRBD1. The CDR3 spans 16 residues. The ends lost 1 base at V and 4 bases at J; junction bases unmatched: 7. Germline CDR1 and CDR2: SGHVS and FQNEAQ.

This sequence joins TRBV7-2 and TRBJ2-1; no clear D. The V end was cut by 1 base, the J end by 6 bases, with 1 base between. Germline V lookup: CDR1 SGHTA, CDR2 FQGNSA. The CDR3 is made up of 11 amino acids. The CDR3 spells CASSLVNEQFF. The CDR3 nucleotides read TGTGCCAGCAGCTTAGTCAATGAGCAGTTCTTC. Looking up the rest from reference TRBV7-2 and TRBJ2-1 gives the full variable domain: GAGVSQSPSNKVTEKGKDVELRCDPISGHTALYWYRQSLGQGLEFLIYFQGNSAPDKSGLPSDRFSAERTGGSVSTLTIQRTQQEDSAVYLCASSLVNEQFFGPGTRLTVL.

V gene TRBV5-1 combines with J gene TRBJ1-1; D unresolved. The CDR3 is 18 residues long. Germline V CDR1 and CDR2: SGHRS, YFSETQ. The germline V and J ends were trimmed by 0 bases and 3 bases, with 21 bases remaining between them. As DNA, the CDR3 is TGCGCCAGCAGCTTGGCCAGTCGGAGCCTCTACCGGGACACTGAAGCTTTCTTT. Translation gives CASSLASRSLYRDTEAFF.

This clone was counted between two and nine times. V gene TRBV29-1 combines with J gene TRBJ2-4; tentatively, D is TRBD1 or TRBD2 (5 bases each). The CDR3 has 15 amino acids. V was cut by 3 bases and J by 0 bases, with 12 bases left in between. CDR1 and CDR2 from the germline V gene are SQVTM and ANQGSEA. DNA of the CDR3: TGCAGCGTTGAGGGACGGTCACTAGCCAAAAACATTCAGTACTTC. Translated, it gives CSVEGRSLAKNIQYF.

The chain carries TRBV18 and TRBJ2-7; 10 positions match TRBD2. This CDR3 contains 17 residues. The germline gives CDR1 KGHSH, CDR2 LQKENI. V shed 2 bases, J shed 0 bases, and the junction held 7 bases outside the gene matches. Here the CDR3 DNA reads TGTGCCAGCTCACCATCTAGCGGGGGAATAAGCTCCTACGAGCAGTACTTC. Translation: CASSPSSGGISSYEQYF.

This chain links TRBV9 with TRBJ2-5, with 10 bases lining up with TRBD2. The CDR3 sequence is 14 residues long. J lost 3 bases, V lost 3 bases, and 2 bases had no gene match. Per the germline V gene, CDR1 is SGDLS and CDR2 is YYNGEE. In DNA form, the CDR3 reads TGTGCCAGCAGCGCTCTAGCGGGAGAAGAGACCCAGTACTTC. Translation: CASSALAGEETQYF.

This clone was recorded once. CDR3 sequence: CASSLTGQGNYEQYF. The CDR3 DNA is TGTGCCAGCAGCTTAACGGGACAGGGGAATTACGAGCAGTACTTC. This chain connects TRBV6-6 to TRBJ2-7; TRBD1 agrees at 10 bases. This CDR3 region has 15 residues. Germline V gene sequence: CDR1 MNHNY, CDR2 SVGAGI (reference sequence). V shed 6 bases, J shed 4 bases, and the junction held 9 bases outside the gene matches.

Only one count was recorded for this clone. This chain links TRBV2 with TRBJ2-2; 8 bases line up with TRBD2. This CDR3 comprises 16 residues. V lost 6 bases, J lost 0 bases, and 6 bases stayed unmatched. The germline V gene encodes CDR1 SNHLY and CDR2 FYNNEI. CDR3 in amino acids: CASRSRGGPNTGELFF. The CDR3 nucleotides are TGTGCCAGCAGGTCCCGGGGGGGACCGAACACCGGGGAGCTGTTTTTT.

The CDR3 DNA follows: TGTGCCAGCAGCGTAGATTACAGGGGGTCGAACACTGAAGCTTTCTTT. This gives the protein CASSVDYRGSNTEAFF. This chain uses TRBV9 with TRBJ1-1; 8 nucleotides align to TRBD1. Germline CDR1 SGDLS, CDR2 YYNGEE. V was pared by 0 bases and J by 1 base, with 5 bases of the junction left unmatched. The CDR3 runs 16 residues.